A single sample is the source of the 16 T cell receptor beta chains below, sequenced in a study of T-cell memory formation after mild COVID-19. Via MiXCR, TCRdb re-called the 5' RACE reads, giving one row per CDR3 protein. This table holds 170,000 or so distinct CDR3 sequences, around 30% found once. The specimen was PBMCs or a T cell subset sorted from them (not recorded which). These TCRs come from an adult woman who had mild COVID-19 (a few samples of this study predate the infection). Cell type and time point are not known.

V usage is TRBV6-6 and J usage is TRBJ1-5; unclear D gene. CDR3 size: 13 residues. Germline CDR1 and CDR2: MNHNY and SVGAGI (reference sequence). V gave up 8 bases and J gave up 2 bases, with 10 bases separating them. CDR3 amino acids: CASRRERNQPQHF. For the CDR3, the DNA is TGTGCCAGCCGACGGGAACGCAATCAGCCCCAGCATTTT.

The V call is TRBV7-3, the J call TRBJ1-1, with TRBD1 matching 9 bases. Per germline, CDR1 SGHTA and CDR2 FQGTGA. With 6 bases clipped from V and 2 bases from J, the junction kept 4 bases outside the gene matches. This CDR3 spans 14 amino acids. CDR3 nucleotide sequence: TGTGCCAGCAGACGGGACAGGGATAACACTGAAGCTTTCTTT. Encoded protein: CASRRDRDNTEAFF.

This chain connects TRBV5-4 to TRBJ2-7; D might be TRBD2 (6 bases). V lost 3 bases and J lost 2, with 18 bases in between. This CDR3 comprises 16 residues. Germline V lookup: CDR1 SGHNT, CDR2 YYREEE (reference sequence). The CDR3 is CASSSSGLANAYEQYF. The CDR3 DNA sequence: TGTGCCAGCAGCTCGTCCGGGCTAGCGAATGCCTACGAGCAGTACTTC.

The chain joins TRBV6-5 to TRBJ1-2; TRBD1 is a possible D gene (6 bases). Trimming stripped 4 bases from V and 5 bases from J, with 14 bases between. Germline loops: CDR1 MNHEY, CDR2 SVGAGI. The CDR3 runs 14 residues. CDR3: CASSSSGQAYGYTF. CDR3 bases: TGTGCCAGCAGTTCCTCGGGACAAGCTTATGGCTACACCTTC.

The gene calls are TRBV5-5 and TRBJ2-3; perhaps TRBD2 as D (5 bases). Trimming removed 4 bases at V and 6 bases at J, with 12 bases between. Germline V gives CDR1 SGHKS, CDR2 YYEKEE (reference sequence). CDR3 length: 13 residues. The CDR3 coding sequence is TGTGCCAGCAGCCGGACTCCAAGGGATACGCAGTATTTT. Protein product: CASSRTPRDTQYF.

The V and J genes are TRBV4-1 and TRBJ1-1; D unclear. This CDR3 has 13 amino acids. CDR1 is MGHRA and CDR2 is YSYEKL in the germline V gene. The V gene lost 6 bases and the J gene lost 0 bases, with 8 bases spanning the gap. The CDR3, as DNA: TGCGCCAGCAGACAAAGGGTGAACACTGAAGCTTTCTTT. Its protein product is CASRQRVNTEAFF.

A few counts support this clonotype. The V gene is TRBV20-1, the J gene TRBJ1-1, with 10 bases aligning to TRBD1. The ends lost 4 bases at V and 1 base at J; junction bases unmatched: 3. The CDR3 runs to 14 residues. Germline V CDR1 and CDR2: DFQATT, SNEGSKA (reference sequence). The CDR3 is CSATGQGTNTEAFF. As DNA, the CDR3 is TGCAGTGCTACGGGACAGGGGACGAACACTGAAGCTTTCTTT.

At least ten counts were recorded for this clonotype. This sequence joins TRBV5-4 and TRBJ2-1; 10 bases are shared with TRBD2. The CDR3 is 16 residues long. CDR1 is SGHNT, CDR2 YYREEE, per germline (reference sequence). V was pared by 0 bases and J by 9 bases, with 9 bases of the junction left unmatched. In nucleotides, the CDR3 is TGTGCCAGCAGCTTGGCGGCGAGCGGGAGGGCCATTGAGCAGTTCTTC. Translated, it gives CASSLAASGRAIEQFF. Together with reference TRBV5-4 and TRBJ2-1, the CDR3 gives the full variable domain: ETGVTQSPTHLIKTRGQQVTLRCSSQSGHNTVSWYQQALGQGPQFIFQYYREEENGRGNFPPRFSGLQFPNYSSELNVNALELDDSALYLCASSLAASGRAIEQFFGPGTRLTVL.

The chain employs TRBV12-3 or TRBV12-4 and TRBJ2-7; D call uncertain. This CDR3 spans 13 amino acids. V lost 1 base to trimming and J lost 2 bases, with 6 bases between them. The CDR3 protein is CASSLEVTYEQYF. For the CDR3, the DNA is TGTGCCAGCAGTTTAGAGGTCACCTACGAGCAGTACTTC.

This clonotype appeared a few times. The CDR3 bases are TGCGCCAGCAGCTTGGGTCGAAATTACAATGAGCAGTTCTTC. The encoded protein is CASSLGRNYNEQFF. The J gene is TRBJ2-1, the V gene TRBV5-1; D not resolved. CDR3 size: 14 residues. The V gene's germline CDR1 is SGHRS and CDR2 YFSETQ. Trimming cost V 0 bases and J 4 bases, with 8 bases left between them.

The chain joins TRBV12-3 or TRBV12-4 to TRBJ1-2; D is unclear. V was shortened by 5 bases and J by 8 bases, with 9 bases between the two germline ends. This CDR3 comprises 11 residues. DNA for the CDR3: TGTGCCAGCAGTGACGCCTTCGGCTACACCTTC. Amino acids: CASSDAFGYTF.

The chain recombines TRBV24-1 with TRBJ2-6; TRBD1 matches 7 bases. Germline CDR1 and CDR2: KGHDR and SFDVKD. The CDR3 has 21 amino acids. Trimming removed 3 bases from V and 0 bases from J; junction bases left unmatched: 16. CDR3 sequence reads: CATSDIPNYRGENSGANVLTF. CDR3 in DNA: TGTGCCACCAGTGATATCCCCAACTACAGGGGTGAAAACTCTGGGGCCAACGTCCTGACTTTC.

In nucleotides, the CDR3 is TGTGCCAGCAGCTTAGATCCGGGACTAGCGGGAGAGGTCGTCGTGGAGACCCAGTACTTC. It yields the protein CASSLDPGLAGEVVVETQYF. The rearrangement uses TRBV11-3 and TRBJ2-5; 14 bases match TRBD2. The CDR3 contains 20 residues. With V trimmed by 0 bases and J by 5 bases, 14 bases remained unmatched. The germline CDR1 and CDR2 sequences are SGHNT and YENEEA.

The rearrangement joins TRBV28 to TRBJ1-1; D might be TRBD1 (5 bases). This CDR3 contains 11 residues. Trimming removed 7 bases from V and 7 bases from J, with 10 bases in between. Per the germline V gene, CDR1 is MDHEN and CDR2 is SYDVKM. The CDR3: CASTLGGEAFF. In DNA form, the CDR3 reads TGTGCCAGCACCCTGGGGGGTGAAGCTTTCTTT.

The chain is built from TRBV12-3 or TRBV12-4 and TRBJ1-2, with unresolved D. Trimming took 5 bases from V and 0 from J, leaving 7 bases between them. This CDR3 region has 13 residues. The CDR3 here is CASSHGSNYGYTF. The DNA for the CDR3 is TGTGCCAGCAGTCACGGTTCTAACTATGGCTACACCTTC.

There are a few counts of this clonotype. The V and J genes are TRBV6-6 and TRBJ2-7; maybe TRBD2 (6 bases). Germline CDR1 is MNHNY and CDR2 is SVGAGI (reference sequence). This CDR3 region has 13 residues. V was trimmed by 8 bases and J by 8 bases, leaving 19 bases between them. The CDR3 region has the DNA TGTGCCAGCGTTCAACGGGACTCCCGGCAGCAGTACTTC. Translated, it gives CASVQRDSRQQYF.